The source of this T cell receptor (beta chain) is a study of identifying expanded T cells in peripheral blood. V was clipped by 0 bases and J by 2 bases; unmatched bases: 7. This CDR3 has 16 residues. Germline CDR1 reads LGHNA; CDR2 reads YSLEER. TCRdb's table, derived via immunoSEQ multiplex PCR, lists solely in-frame clones and lacks some. The sample lists about 58,000 clones, more than 70% occurring once. This TCR came from a person between 18 and 69 years old in good health. The rearrangement joins TRBV4-3 to TRBJ2-7; 7 positions agree with TRBD1. Input material: blood. For the CDR3, the DNA is TGCGCCAGCAGCCAAGATACAGGGGCCATCCCCTACGAGCAGTACTTC. This codes for CASSQDTGAIPYEQYF.